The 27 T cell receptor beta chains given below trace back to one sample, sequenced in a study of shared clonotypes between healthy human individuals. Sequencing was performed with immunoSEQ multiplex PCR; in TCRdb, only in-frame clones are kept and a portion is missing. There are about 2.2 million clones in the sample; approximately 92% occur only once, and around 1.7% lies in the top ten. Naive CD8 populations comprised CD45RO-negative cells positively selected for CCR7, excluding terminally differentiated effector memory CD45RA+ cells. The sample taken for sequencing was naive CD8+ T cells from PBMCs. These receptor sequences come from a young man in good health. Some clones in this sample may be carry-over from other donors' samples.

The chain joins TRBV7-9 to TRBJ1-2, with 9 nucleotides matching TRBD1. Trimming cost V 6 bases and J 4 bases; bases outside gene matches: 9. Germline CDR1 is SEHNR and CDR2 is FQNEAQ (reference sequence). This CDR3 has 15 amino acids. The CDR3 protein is CASREDRGVPYGYTF. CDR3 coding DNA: TGTGCCAGCAGAGAGGACAGGGGCGTCCCCTATGGCTACACCTTC.

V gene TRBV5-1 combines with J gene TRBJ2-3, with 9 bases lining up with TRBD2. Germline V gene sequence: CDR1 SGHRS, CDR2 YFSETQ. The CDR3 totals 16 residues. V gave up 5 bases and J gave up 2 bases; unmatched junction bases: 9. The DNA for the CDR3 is TGCGCCAGCAGGGGGGGTCTAGCGGGAACCACAGATACGCAGTATTTT. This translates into CASRGGLAGTTDTQYF.

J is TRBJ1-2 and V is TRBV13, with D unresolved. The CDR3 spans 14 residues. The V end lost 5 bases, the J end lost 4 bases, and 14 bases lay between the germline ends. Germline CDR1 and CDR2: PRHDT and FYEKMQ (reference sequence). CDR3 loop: CASSLNQPAYGYTF. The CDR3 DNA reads TGTGCCAGCAGCCTCAACCAACCCGCCTATGGCTACACCTTC.

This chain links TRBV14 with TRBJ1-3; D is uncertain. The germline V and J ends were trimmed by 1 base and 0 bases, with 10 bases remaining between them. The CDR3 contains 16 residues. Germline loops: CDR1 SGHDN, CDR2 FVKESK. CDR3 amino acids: CASSQGQFSSGNTIYF. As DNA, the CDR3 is TGTGCCAGCAGCCAAGGGCAGTTCTCCTCTGGAAACACCATATATTTT.

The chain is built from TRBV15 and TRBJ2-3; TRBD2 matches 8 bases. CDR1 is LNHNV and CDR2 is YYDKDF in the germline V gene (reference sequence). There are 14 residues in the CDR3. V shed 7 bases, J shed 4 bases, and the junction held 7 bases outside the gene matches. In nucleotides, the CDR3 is TGTGCCACCACAGTTGCCGGGAGGGCAGATACGCAGTATTTT. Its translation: CATTVAGRADTQYF.

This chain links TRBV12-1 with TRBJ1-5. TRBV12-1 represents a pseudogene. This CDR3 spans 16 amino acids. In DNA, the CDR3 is TGTGCCAGCAGCGACCGGGGCAGGGCGTCCAATCAGCCCCAGCATTTT. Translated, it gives CASSDRGRASNQPQHF.

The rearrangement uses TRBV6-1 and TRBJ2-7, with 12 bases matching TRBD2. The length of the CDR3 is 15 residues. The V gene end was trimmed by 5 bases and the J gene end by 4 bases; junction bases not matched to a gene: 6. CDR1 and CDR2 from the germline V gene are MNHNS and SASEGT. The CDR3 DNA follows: TGTGCCAGCAGTACGCCGCTAGCGGGAGGGTACGAGCAGTACTTC. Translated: CASSTPLAGGYEQYF.

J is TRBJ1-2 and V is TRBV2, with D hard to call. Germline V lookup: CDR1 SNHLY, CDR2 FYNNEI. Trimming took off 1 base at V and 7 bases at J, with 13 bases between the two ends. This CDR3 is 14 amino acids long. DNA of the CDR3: TGTGCCAGCAGTGAAGAAACATCTTGGGTTGGCTACACCTTC. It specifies CASSEETSWVGYTF.

CDR3 residues: CASSGAPGGEQYF. The CDR3 DNA sequence: TGTGCCAGCAGTGGTGCTCCGGGCGGGGAGCAGTACTTC. The chain carries TRBV2 and TRBJ2-7; tentatively, D is TRBD2 (5 bases). The CDR3 runs to 13 residues. The V end was cut by 4 bases, the J end by 7 bases, with 14 bases between. From germline, CDR1 is SNHLY and CDR2 FYNNEI.

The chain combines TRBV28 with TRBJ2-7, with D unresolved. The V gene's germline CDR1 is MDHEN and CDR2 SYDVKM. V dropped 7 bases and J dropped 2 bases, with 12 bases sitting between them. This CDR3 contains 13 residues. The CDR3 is CASTAGSPYEQYF. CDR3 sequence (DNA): TGTGCCAGCACTGCCGGGTCCCCCTACGAGCAGTACTTC.

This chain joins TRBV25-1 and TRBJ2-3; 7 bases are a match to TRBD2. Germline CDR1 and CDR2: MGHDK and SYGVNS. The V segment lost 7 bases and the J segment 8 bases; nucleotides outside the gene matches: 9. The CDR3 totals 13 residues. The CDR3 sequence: CASNHGLGGTQYF. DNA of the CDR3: TGTGCCAGCAACCATGGACTAGGAGGTACGCAGTATTTT. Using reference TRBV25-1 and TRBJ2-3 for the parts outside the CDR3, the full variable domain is EADIYQTPRYLVIGTGKKITLECSQTMGHDKMYWYQQDPGMELHLIHYSYGVNSTEKGDLSSESTVSRIRTEHFPLTLESARPSHTSQYLCASNHGLGGTQYFGPGTRLTVL.

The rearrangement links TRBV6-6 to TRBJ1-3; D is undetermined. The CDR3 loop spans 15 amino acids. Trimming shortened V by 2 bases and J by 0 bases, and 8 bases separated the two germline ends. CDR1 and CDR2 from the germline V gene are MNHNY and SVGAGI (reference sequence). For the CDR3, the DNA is TGTGCCAGCAGTTACCGTGAGAGCTCTGGAAACACCATATATTTT. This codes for CASSYRESSGNTIYF.

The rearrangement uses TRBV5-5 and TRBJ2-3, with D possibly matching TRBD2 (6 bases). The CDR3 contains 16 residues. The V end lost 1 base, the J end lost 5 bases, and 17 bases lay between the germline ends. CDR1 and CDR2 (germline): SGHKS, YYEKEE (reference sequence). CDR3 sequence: CASSLLFAGLGDTQYF. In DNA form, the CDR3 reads TGTGCCAGCAGCTTGCTCTTTGCGGGATTGGGAGATACGCAGTATTTT. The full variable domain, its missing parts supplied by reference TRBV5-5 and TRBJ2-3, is DAGVTQSPTHLIKTRGQQVTLRCSPISGHKSVSWYQQVLGQGPQFIFQYYEKEERGRGNFPDRFSARQFPNYSSELNVNALLLGDSALYLCASSLLFAGLGDTQYFGPGTRLTVL.

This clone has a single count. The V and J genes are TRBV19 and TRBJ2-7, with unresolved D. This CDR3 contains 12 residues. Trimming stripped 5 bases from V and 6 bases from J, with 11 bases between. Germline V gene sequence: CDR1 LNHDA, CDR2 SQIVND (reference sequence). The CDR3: CASSDAAFEQYF. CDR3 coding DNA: TGTGCCAGTAGTGATGCGGCTTTCGAGCAGTACTTC.

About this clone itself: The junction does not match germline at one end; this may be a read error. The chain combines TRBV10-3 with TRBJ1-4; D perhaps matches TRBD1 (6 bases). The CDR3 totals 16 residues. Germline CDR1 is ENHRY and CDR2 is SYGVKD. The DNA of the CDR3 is TGTGCCATCAGTGTAGAAAACACAGGGACTACTGAAAAACTGTTTTTT. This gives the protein CAISVENTGTTEKLFF.

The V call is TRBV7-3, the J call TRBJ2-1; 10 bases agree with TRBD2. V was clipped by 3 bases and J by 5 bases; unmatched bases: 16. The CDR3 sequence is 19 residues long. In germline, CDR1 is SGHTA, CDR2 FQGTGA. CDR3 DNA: TGTGCCAGCAGCTTTGAGGGGCTAGCGGGAGCTGAGATCCACAATGAGCAGTTCTTC. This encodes CASSFEGLAGAEIHNEQFF.

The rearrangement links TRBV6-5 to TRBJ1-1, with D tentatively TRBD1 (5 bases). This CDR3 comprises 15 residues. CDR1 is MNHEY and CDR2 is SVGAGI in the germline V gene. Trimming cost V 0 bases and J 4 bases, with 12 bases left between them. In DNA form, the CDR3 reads TGTGCCAGCAGTTACTCGGCCGAGGGGACCACTGAAGCTTTCTTT. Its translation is CASSYSAEGTTEAFF.

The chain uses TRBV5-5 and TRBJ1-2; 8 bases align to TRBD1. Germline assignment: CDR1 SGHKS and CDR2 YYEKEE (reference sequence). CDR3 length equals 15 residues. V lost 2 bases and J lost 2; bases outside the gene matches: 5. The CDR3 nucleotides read TGTGCCAGCAGCTTTGTGTCAGGGGGCAACTATGGCTACACCTTC. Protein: CASSFVSGGNYGYTF.

The CDR3 sequence is CASSYSDGQGTEAFF. CDR3 sequence (DNA): TGTGCCAGCAGTTACTCGGACGGACAGGGTACTGAAGCTTTCTTT. This chain joins TRBV6-5 and TRBJ1-1; 8 nucleotides agree with TRBD1. CDR1 is MNHEY and CDR2 is SVGAGI in the germline V gene. V trimming: 0 bases; J trimming: 5 bases; junction bases outside the gene matches: 5. CDR3 length: 15 amino acids.

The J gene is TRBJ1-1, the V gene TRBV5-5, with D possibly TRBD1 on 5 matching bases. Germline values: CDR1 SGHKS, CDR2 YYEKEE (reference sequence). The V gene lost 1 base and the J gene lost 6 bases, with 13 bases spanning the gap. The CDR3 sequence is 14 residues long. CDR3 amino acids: CASSLSLDIPEAFF. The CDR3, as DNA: TGTGCCAGCAGCTTGAGTTTGGACATACCTGAAGCTTTCTTT.

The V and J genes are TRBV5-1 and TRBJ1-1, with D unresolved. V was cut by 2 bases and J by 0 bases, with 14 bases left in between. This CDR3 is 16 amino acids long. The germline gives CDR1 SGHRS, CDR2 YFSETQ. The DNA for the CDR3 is TGCGCCAGCAGCTTACCAAAGACTCAGGTGAACACTGAAGCTTTCTTT. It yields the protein CASSLPKTQVNTEAFF.

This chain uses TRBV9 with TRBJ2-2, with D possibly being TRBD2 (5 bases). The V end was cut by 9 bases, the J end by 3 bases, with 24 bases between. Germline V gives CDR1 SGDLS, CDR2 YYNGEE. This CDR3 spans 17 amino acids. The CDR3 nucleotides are TGTGCCACCGGGGATCGGGCTTACGAGGGTTACACCGGGGAGCTGTTTTTT. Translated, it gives CATGDRAYEGYTGELFF.

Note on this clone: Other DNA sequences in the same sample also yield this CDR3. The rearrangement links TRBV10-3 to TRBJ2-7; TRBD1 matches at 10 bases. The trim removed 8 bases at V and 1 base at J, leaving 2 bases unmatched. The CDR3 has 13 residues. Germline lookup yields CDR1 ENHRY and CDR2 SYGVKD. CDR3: CAIGTGDSYEQYF. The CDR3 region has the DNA TGTGCCATCGGGACAGGGGATTCCTACGAGCAGTACTTC.

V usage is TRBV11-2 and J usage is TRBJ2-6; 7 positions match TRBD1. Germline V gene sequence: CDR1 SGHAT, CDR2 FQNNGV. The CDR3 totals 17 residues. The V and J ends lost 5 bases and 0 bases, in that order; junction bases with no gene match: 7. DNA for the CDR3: TGTGCCAGCAGCCCAGCGACAGGGAACTCTGGGGCCAACGTCCTGACTTTC. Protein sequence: CASSPATGNSGANVLTF. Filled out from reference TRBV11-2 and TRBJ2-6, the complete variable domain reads EAGVAQSPRYKIIEKRQSVAFWCNPISGHATLYWYQQILGQGPKLLIQFQNNGVVDDSQLPKDRFSAERLKGVDSTLKIQPAKLEDSAVYLCASSPATGNSGANVLTFGAGSRLTVL.

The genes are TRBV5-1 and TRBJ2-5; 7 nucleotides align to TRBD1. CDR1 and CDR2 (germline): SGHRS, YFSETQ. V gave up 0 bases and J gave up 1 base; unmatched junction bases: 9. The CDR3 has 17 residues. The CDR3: CASSLGTTGLVQETQYF. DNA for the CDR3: TGCGCCAGCAGCTTGGGAACGACAGGGCTGGTCCAAGAGACCCAGTACTTC.

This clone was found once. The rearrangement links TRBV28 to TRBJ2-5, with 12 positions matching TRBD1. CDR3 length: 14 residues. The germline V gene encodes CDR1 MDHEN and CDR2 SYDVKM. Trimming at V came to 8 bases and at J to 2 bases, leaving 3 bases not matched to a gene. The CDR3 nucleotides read TGTGCCAGCCGGGACAGGGGGCAACAAGAGACCCAGTACTTC. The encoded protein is CASRDRGQQETQYF.

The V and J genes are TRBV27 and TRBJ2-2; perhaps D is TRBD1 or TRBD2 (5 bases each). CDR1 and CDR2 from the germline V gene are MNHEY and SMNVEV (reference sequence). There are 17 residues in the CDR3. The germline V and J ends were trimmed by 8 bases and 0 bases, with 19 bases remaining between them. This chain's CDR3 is CASRAWDQNPNTGELFF. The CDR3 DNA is TGTGCCAGCCGCGCCTGGGACCAGAATCCGAACACCGGGGAGCTGTTTTTT.